Listed below are T cell receptor beta chains from one sample, sequenced in a study of prognosis after radiotherapy for stage I lung cancer. A single record per CDR3 protein comes from TCRdb applying MiXCR to the multiplex PCR reads. The sample carries around 29,000 distinct CDR3 sequences, roughly 46% recorded once. Source: PBMCs, taken before or after stereotactic body radiation therapy (not recorded which). The receptors come from a donor older than 45 with non-small cell lung cancer. CDR3s include the opening cysteine and the closing phenylalanine or tryptophan. Each record gives: J gene, clone size, D gene, V gene, CDR3 protein, CDR3 DNA. The D gene is left open where the match is weak. Clone size, where shown, is once, few, many, or a class for clones that have expanded.

j_call: TRBJ1-2; clone_size: once; d_call: NA; v_call: TRBV6-1; cdr3_aa: CASSTRGDYGYTF; cdr3_nt: TGTGCCAGCAGCACTCGGGGGGACTATGGCTACACCTTC
j_call: TRBJ2-4; clone_size: NA; d_call: NA; v_call: TRBV7-2; cdr3_aa: CASSFPGVDIQYF; cdr3_nt: TGTGCCAGCAGCTTCCCCGGGGTGGACATTCAGTACTTC
j_call: TRBJ2-1; clone_size: many; d_call: TRBD1; v_call: TRBV19; cdr3_aa: CASRLATGTGDNEQFF; cdr3_nt: TGTGCCAGTAGGCTAGCAACTGGGACAGGGGACAATGAGCAGTTCTTC
j_call: TRBJ2-2; clone_size: many; d_call: NA; v_call: TRBV7-9; cdr3_aa: CASSLTRNTGELFF; cdr3_nt: TGTGCCAGCAGCTTGACAAGAAACACCGGGGAGCTGTTTTTT
j_call: TRBJ2-1; clone_size: many; d_call: TRBD2; v_call: TRBV30; cdr3_aa: CACPGLASYNEQFF; cdr3_nt: TGTGCCTGCCCGGGACTAGCGAGTTACAATGAGCAGTTCTTC
j_call: TRBJ2-2; clone_size: NA; d_call: TRBD2; v_call: TRBV7-9; cdr3_aa: CASITGRAVELFF; cdr3_nt: TGTGCCAGCATCACGGGGAGGGCCGTGGAGCTTTTTTTT
j_call: TRBJ2-7; clone_size: NA; d_call: TRBD2; v_call: TRBV12-3/TRBV12-4; cdr3_aa: CASSRSSGRASYEKYF; cdr3_nt: TGTGCCAGCAGCCGCAGTAGCGGGAGGGCCTCCTACGAGAAGTACTTC
j_call: TRBJ2-1; clone_size: NA; d_call: NA; v_call: TRBV5-1; cdr3_aa: CASSVRQWDEQFF; cdr3_nt: TGCGCCAGCAGCGTCCGGCAGTGGGATGAGCAGTTCTTC
j_call: TRBJ2-2; clone_size: NA; d_call: NA; v_call: TRBV6-4; cdr3_aa: CASIAIWNTGELFF; cdr3_nt: TGTGCCAGCATTGCCATCTGGAACACCGGGGAGCTGTTTTTT
j_call: TRBJ1-1; clone_size: many; d_call: NA; v_call: TRBV7-3; cdr3_aa: CASGEDRTTEAFF; cdr3_nt: TGTGCCAGCGGAGAAGACAGAACCACTGAAGCTTTCTTT
j_call: TRBJ2-5; clone_size: many; d_call: TRBD2; v_call: TRBV15; cdr3_aa: CATSPSGSSEETQYF; cdr3_nt: TGTGCCACCAGCCCTAGCGGGAGTAGCGAGGAGACCCAGTACTTC
j_call: TRBJ2-1; clone_size: many; d_call: NA; v_call: TRBV10-3; cdr3_aa: CATTTRGQGFFF; cdr3_nt: TGTGCCACCACCACGAGGGGTCAGGGATTCTTCTTC
j_call: TRBJ1-5; clone_size: many; d_call: NA; v_call: TRBV12-3/TRBV12-4; cdr3_aa: CASSYGGKNQPQHF; cdr3_nt: TGTGCCAGCAGTTACGGTGGGAAAAATCAGCCCCAGCATTTT
j_call: TRBJ2-2; clone_size: NA; d_call: TRBD2; v_call: TRBV19; cdr3_aa: CASSIVGGSTGELFF; cdr3_nt: TGTGCCAGTAGTATAGTTGGCGGGAGCACCGGGGAGCTGTTTTTT
j_call: TRBJ2-1; clone_size: many; d_call: TRBD1; v_call: TRBV7-3; cdr3_aa: CASSLQGAWNNEQFF; cdr3_nt: TGTGCCAGCAGCTTACAGGGGGCTTGGAACAATGAGCAGTTCTTC
j_call: TRBJ2-1; clone_size: medium-sized; d_call: NA; v_call: TRBV27; cdr3_aa: CASSFYNEQFF; cdr3_nt: TGTGCCAGCAGTTTCTACAATGAGCAGTTCTTC
j_call: TRBJ1-2; clone_size: medium-sized; d_call: TRBD1; v_call: TRBV24-1; cdr3_aa: CATSDSHRGANYGYTF; cdr3_nt: TGTGCCACCAGTGATTCCCACAGGGGGGCTAACTATGGCTACACCTTC
j_call: TRBJ2-4; clone_size: many; d_call: NA; v_call: TRBV12-3/TRBV12-4; cdr3_aa: CASSPGTPLDKNIQYF; cdr3_nt: TGTGCCAGCAGTCCCGGGACACCCTTAGACAAAAACATTCAGTACTTC
j_call: TRBJ2-1; clone_size: medium-sized; d_call: TRBD2; v_call: TRBV28; cdr3_aa: CASSTSGLSSYNEQFF; cdr3_nt: TGTGCCAGCAGTACTAGCGGGCTTAGCTCCTACAATGAGCAGTTCTTC
j_call: TRBJ1-6; clone_size: few; d_call: NA; v_call: TRBV6-1; cdr3_aa: CASSERVQTPVDQNSPLHF; cdr3_nt: TGTGCCAGCAGCGAGAGGGTACAGACCCCGGTGGACCAGAATTCACCCCTCCACTTT